The entry below gives a single TCR beta chain sequence along with its context. A junction boundary mismatches the germline segment, possibly from a read error. Initially, at the first diagnosis of hyperthyroidism and before any ophthalmopathy symptoms, blood was sampled. This CDR3 contains 16 residues. CDR1 and CDR2 from the germline V gene are SGHRS and YFSETQ. These data are taken from a study of T cells in Graves' hyperthyroidism and ophthalmopathy. RNA transcripts served as the template for amplifying TCR beta CDR3 regions. The HTBI primer set was used in a first-round RT-PCR of the TCR CDR3. TCRdb re-derived calls from the multiplex PCR reads in MiXCR, one entry per CDR3 protein. The sample lists some 600,000 distinct CDR3 sequences; approximately 14% were seen once.

The sample taken for sequencing was blood. The sequence came from a woman in her thirties with Graves' hyperthyroidism that later progressed to Graves' ophthalmopathy. This chain links TRBV5-1 with TRBJ2-1, with 9 bases matching TRBD1. In DNA, the CDR3 is TGCGCCAGCAGCCAAGATCGTGGGACAGGGAGCAATGAGCAGTGCTTC. This translates into CASSQDRGTGSNEQCF.